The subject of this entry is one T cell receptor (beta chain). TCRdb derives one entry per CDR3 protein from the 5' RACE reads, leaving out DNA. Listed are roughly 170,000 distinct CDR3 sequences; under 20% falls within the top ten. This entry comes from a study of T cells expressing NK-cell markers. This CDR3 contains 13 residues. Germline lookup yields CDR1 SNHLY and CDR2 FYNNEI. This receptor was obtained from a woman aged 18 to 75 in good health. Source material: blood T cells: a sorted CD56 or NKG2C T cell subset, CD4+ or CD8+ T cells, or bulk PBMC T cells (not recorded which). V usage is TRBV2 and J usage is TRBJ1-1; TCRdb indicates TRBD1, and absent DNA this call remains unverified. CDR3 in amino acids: CASSTDRYTEAFF.